The 10 T cell receptor beta chains below come from one sample, sequenced in a study of shared clonotypes between healthy human individuals. Sequencing was performed with immunoSEQ multiplex PCR; in TCRdb, only in-frame clones are kept and a portion is missing. The sample has 2 million to 2.5 million clones, 93% seen once. The source material was naive CD4+ T cells from PBMCs. Subset denoted: CD45RA+ positively selected. The source of these receptors is a man between 18 and 29 years old in good health. Some clones in this sample may be carry-over from other donors' samples.

This chain uses TRBV28 with TRBJ2-3, with D perhaps TRBD2 (6 bases). The CDR3 is made up of 18 amino acids. Per the germline V gene, CDR1 is MDHEN and CDR2 is SYDVKM. V was shortened by 4 bases and J by 0 bases, with 20 bases between the two germline ends. The chain's CDR3 is CASSSPEGKQASTDTQYF. The DNA for the CDR3 is TGTGCCAGCAGTTCTCCGGAGGGAAAGCAAGCCAGCACAGATACGCAGTATTTT.

On this clone itself: Different DNA sequences within this sample yield the same CDR3. V usage is TRBV27 and J usage is TRBJ2-4; D could derive from TRBD1 or TRBD2 (5 bases each). Germline V gives CDR1 MNHEY, CDR2 SMNVEV (reference sequence). V was trimmed by 4 bases and J by 0 bases, leaving 10 bases between them. This CDR3 region has 15 residues. The CDR3 region has the DNA TGTGCCAGCAGTTCGGGGCAGATAGCCAAAAACATTCAGTACTTC. Translated, it gives CASSSGQIAKNIQYF.

Notes on this clone: The same CDR3 is also encoded by other DNA sequences in this sample. The chain combines TRBV5-4 with TRBJ2-7, with 8 bases that match TRBD2. This CDR3 contains 15 residues. The V gene end was trimmed by 3 bases and the J gene end by 3 bases; junction bases not matched to a gene: 8. Per germline, CDR1 SGHNT and CDR2 YYREEE (reference sequence). Here the CDR3 reads CASSYPGGRSYEQYF. The CDR3, as DNA: TGTGCCAGCAGCTACCCAGGCGGGAGGAGCTACGAGCAGTACTTC.

The V and J genes are TRBV19 and TRBJ1-1; no reliable D call. The CDR3 has 13 residues. The germline CDR1 and CDR2 sequences are LNHDA and SQIVND (reference sequence). V lost 3 bases and J 1 base, leaving 6 bases between the germline ends. CDR3 in DNA: TGTGCCAGTAGTATGGGTCAGAACACTGAAGCTTTCTTT. Translating gives CASSMGQNTEAFF.

V is TRBV6-1 and J is TRBJ2-2, with D unclear. The ends were cut back, 8 bases at V and 1 base at J, with 8 bases in the middle. Per germline, CDR1 MNHNS and CDR2 SASEGT. This CDR3 region has 13 residues. CDR3 DNA: TGTGCCAGCGAAATCTTGAACACCGGGGAGCTGTTTTTT. It specifies CASEILNTGELFF.

The V gene is TRBV6-1, the J gene TRBJ2-5; 7 nucleotides agree with TRBD2. V lost 1 base to trimming and J lost 5 bases; unmatched junction nucleotides: 4. The CDR3 has 14 residues. Germline values: CDR1 MNHNS, CDR2 SASEGT. CDR3: CASSEGEGKETQYF. The CDR3 bases are TGTGCCAGCAGTGAAGGGGAGGGTAAGGAGACCCAGTACTTC.

The V and J genes are TRBV28 and TRBJ2-7; D possibly corresponds to TRBD2 (5 bases). Between the trimmed V and J ends, which lost 0 bases and 7 bases, there was a span of 10 bases. The CDR3 totals 13 residues. Germline V gene data show CDR1 as MDHEN and CDR2 as SYDVKM. In DNA, the CDR3 is TGTGCCAGCAGTTTATGGGGGAGCGTTGAGCAGTACTTC. Encoded protein: CASSLWGSVEQYF.

This chain uses TRBV19 with TRBJ1-1; D gene ambiguous. The CDR3 is 13 residues long. Germline values: CDR1 LNHDA, CDR2 SQIVND (reference sequence). Trimming took off 7 bases at V and 5 bases at J, with 14 bases between the two ends. Here the CDR3 reads CASTSVPGTEAFF. DNA for the CDR3: TGTGCCAGTACATCTGTCCCGGGGACTGAAGCTTTCTTT. Together with reference TRBV19 and TRBJ1-1, the CDR3 gives the full variable domain: DGGITQSPKYLFRKEGQNVTLSCEQNLNHDAMYWYRQDPGQGLRLIYYSQIVNDFQKGDIAEGYSVSREKKESFPLTVTSAQKNPTAFYLCASTSVPGTEAFFGQGTRLTVV.

The chain recombines TRBV28 with TRBJ1-2; D is unclear. Per germline, CDR1 MDHEN and CDR2 SYDVKM. With 1 base removed from V and 4 bases from J, the gap between germline ends came to 13 bases. The CDR3 consists of 15 residues. The CDR3 sequence is CASSLSTAGGYGYTF. The CDR3 bases are TGTGCCAGCAGTTTATCTACAGCCGGTGGCTATGGCTACACCTTC.

The chain links TRBV5-1 to TRBJ2-7, with 7 bases aligning to TRBD2. The V gene end was trimmed by 2 bases and the J gene end by 0 bases; junction bases not matched to a gene: 2. The CDR3 is 14 amino acids. Germline V gene sequence: CDR1 SGHRS, CDR2 YFSETQ. The DNA for the CDR3 is TGCGCCAGCAGCTTTGGGGGGGACTCCTACGAGCAGTACTTC. This translates into CASSFGGDSYEQYF.